This T cell receptor beta chain was recorded in a study of cytomegalovirus exposure and HLA in healthy donors. Study context: Findings of an earlier analysis included over 95 million unique TCR beta sequences from 190 million or so T cells. Study-level results: Per a prior analysis, the majority of TCR beta V segments were productive roughly 87% or roughly 30% of the time. Specific recognition of CMV antigens was confirmed in vitro for three chains (all CMV-associated).

Per the germline V gene, CDR1 is SGHRS and CDR2 is YFSETQ. J lost 3 bases, V lost 4 bases, and 10 bases had no gene match. This CDR3 is 15 amino acids long. Worth noting for this clone: The antigen is undetermined.

PCR involved 60 Vbeta and 13 Jbeta primers. Profiling relied on immunoSEQ multiplex PCR, and the TCRdb table lists in-frame clones only, not all of them. The data contain under 200,000 clones, roughly 80% of them singletons. The rearrangement joins TRBV5-1 to TRBJ2-7; TRBD1 aligns across 7 bases. The clonotype originates from a woman younger than 35 in good health and CMV-seronegative. The sequenced material came from PBMCs. In DNA, the CDR3 is TGCGCCAGCAGCCCAGGGGACAGCCAGATCTACGAGCAGTACTTC. Protein product: CASSPGDSQIYEQYF.